The 12 T cell receptor beta chains given below trace back to one sample, sequenced in a study of T cells in women clearing cervical HPV infection. Sequencing used immunoSEQ multiplex PCR; TCRdb keeps in-frame clones, though not all of them. The sample data list some 40,000 clones. Sequencing was done on a sample of blood buffy coat. Every receptor here comes from a woman between 18 and 75 years old with a cervical HPV16 infection that either progressed to CIN3+ or cleared (not recorded which).

In the case of this clone: From the germline J gene comes the end of the CDR3, since the read stops 3 residues before it. The gene calls are TRBV10-3 and TRBJ2-2, with 9 bases lining up with TRBD2. The length of the CDR3 is 17 residues. Germline assignment: CDR1 ENHRY and CDR2 SYGVKD. Trimming cost V 3 bases and J 5 bases; bases outside gene matches: 10. This CDR3 reads CAISDPKGSGSTGELFF. The sequenced CDR3 bases are TGTGCCATCAGTGATCCCAAGGGTAGCGGGAGTACCGGGGAG.

A remark on this clone: The missing CDR3 end, 3 residues past where the read stops, is filled in from the germline J gene. The chain recombines TRBV2 with TRBJ1-2; D is unclear. Trimming removed 2 bases from V and 2 bases from J, with 9 bases in between. Germline lookup yields CDR1 SNHLY and CDR2 FYNNEI. This CDR3 is built from 14 residues. The CDR3 reads CASSEYAGNYGYTF. The CDR3 DNA, read in part, is TGTGCCAGCAGTGAATATGCGGGGAACTATGGC.

Note on this clone: The CDR3 end falls 3 residues outside the read, so it is completed with the germline J gene. The chain recombines TRBV6-1 with TRBJ1-2, with D perhaps matching TRBD1 (6 bases). The ends were cut back, 4 bases at V and 4 bases at J, with 13 bases in the middle. Germline V gene lookup returns CDR1 MNHNS and CDR2 SASEGT. The CDR3 covers 14 residues. CDR3 sequence reads: CASSGDRRSYGYTF. CDR3 DNA (partial): TGTGCCAGCAGTGGTGACAGGAGGAGCTATGGC.

Turning to this clone: The missing CDR3 end, 3 residues past where the read stops, is filled in from the germline J gene. The chain links TRBV19 to TRBJ1-5; 7 bases match TRBD1. Germline assignment: CDR1 LNHDA and CDR2 SQIVND (reference sequence). After removal of 1 base from V and 3 bases from J, the junction contained 6 bases not matched to a gene. The CDR3 covers 16 residues. The sequenced CDR3 bases are TGTGCCAGTAGTATAGCCGGGACAGTTAACAATCAGCCC. Residues: CASSIAGTVNNQP. The whole CDR3 protein is CASSIAGTVNNQPQHF. Using reference TRBV19 and TRBJ1-5 for the parts outside the CDR3, the full variable domain is DGGITQSPKYLFRKEGQNVTLSCEQNLNHDAMYWYRQDPGQGLRLIYYSQIVNDFQKGDIAEGYSVSREKKESFPLTVTSAQKNPTAFYLCASSIAGTVNNQPQHFGDGTRLSIL.

With regard to this clone: The read stops 3 residues short of the end of the CDR3; the missing end is completed from the germline J gene. This chain joins TRBV28 and TRBJ2-2, with TRBD1 as a possible D gene (5 bases). This CDR3 region has 14 residues. Trimming removed 4 bases from V and 1 base from J, with 7 bases in between. Germline-derived CDR1 and CDR2 are MDHEN and SYDVKM. The covered CDR3 bases are TGTGCCAGCAGTTCAGGGCAGAACACCGGGGAG. Translated, it gives CASSSGQNTGE. The CDR3 in full is CASSSGQNTGELFF.

With respect to this clone: The observed sequence ends 3 residues before the CDR3 terminus, with the missing tail filled in from the germline J gene. The chain combines TRBV12-3 or TRBV12-4 with TRBJ1-2; 11 bases agree with TRBD1. This CDR3 comprises 13 residues. The covered CDR3 bases are TGTGCCAGCAGTGGGACAGGGGGTAGAGGC. This codes for CASSGTGGRG. The whole CDR3 protein reads CASSGTGGRGYTF.

For this clone: From the germline J gene comes the end of the CDR3, since the read stops 3 residues before it. The chain carries TRBV10-3 and TRBJ2-5, with 8 positions matching TRBD1. The CDR3 is 16 residues long. The J segment lost 7 bases and the V segment lost 3 bases, leaving 13 bases of the junction unmatched. The V gene's germline CDR1 is ENHRY and CDR2 SYGVKD. CDR3 sequence reads: CAISDSAGGDAGTQYF. The covered CDR3 bases are TGTGCCATCAGTGATTCGGCAGGGGGCGACGCAGGGACC.

In regard to this clone: The read falls 3 residues short of the CDR3 end, and the missing part is taken from the germline J gene. The rearrangement uses TRBV2 and TRBJ2-2; 11 bases line up with TRBD1. Germline V gene lookup returns CDR1 SNHLY and CDR2 FYNNEI. This CDR3 contains 15 residues. V dropped 7 bases and J dropped 4; count of bases not matched to a gene: 5. CDR3 bases read: TGTGCCAGCATGGGAGGGACAGGGGGCACCGGGGAG. Its translation: CASMGGTGGTGE. The whole CDR3 protein reads CASMGGTGGTGELFF.

Turning to this clone: The read comes to an end 3 residues before the CDR3 does, leaving the germline J gene to fill in the end. The chain uses TRBV6-1 and TRBJ1-2, with a tentative D call TRBD1 (5 bases). This CDR3 contains 13 residues. In germline, CDR1 is MNHNS, CDR2 SASEGT. Trimming took 0 bases from V and 7 from J, leaving 9 bases between them. The CDR3 sequence is CASSEAPRAGYTF. CDR3 DNA (partial): TGTGCCAGCAGTGAAGCGCCCAGGGCTGGC.

Comment on this clone: Coverage ceases 3 residues before the CDR3 finishes, and the germline J gene fills in the end. The chain links TRBV7-3 to TRBJ2-3; 14 bases fit TRBD2. The V and J ends lost 5 bases and 8 bases, in that order; junction bases with no gene match: 9. Germline CDR1 SGHTA, CDR2 FQGTGA. The CDR3 contains 16 residues. CDR3 DNA (partial): TGTGCCAGCAGCGCGACTAGCGGGGGGGCCGGGGGTACG. Its protein is CASSATSGGAGGT. The whole CDR3 is CASSATSGGAGGTQYF.

On this clone: Coverage ceases 3 residues before the CDR3 finishes, and the germline J gene fills in the end. V usage is TRBV7-9 and J usage is TRBJ2-1; 9 positions agree with TRBD1. The CDR3 is 14 amino acids. Unmatched junction bases numbered 4, after V lost 1 base and J lost 9 bases. CDR1 and CDR2 (germline): SEHNR, FQNEAQ (reference sequence). CDR3 residues: CASSLGKTGGEQFF. CDR3 DNA, as far as it was read: TGTGCCAGCAGCTTAGGGAAGACAGGGGGTGAG. Based on the CDR3 plus reference TRBV7-9 and TRBJ2-1, the full variable domain is DTGVSQNPRHKITKRGQNVTFRCDPISEHNRLYWYRQTLGQGPEFLTYFQNEAQLEKSRLLSDRFSAERPKGSFSTLEIQRTEQGDSAMYLCASSLGKTGGEQFFGPGTRLTVL.

On this clone itself: The CDR3 end falls 3 residues outside the read, so it is completed with the germline J gene. V is TRBV29-1 and J is TRBJ2-3; 9 bases match TRBD2. Per the germline V gene, CDR1 is SQVTM and CDR2 is ANQGSEA. The CDR3 covers 13 residues. Losses at the gene ends were 6 bases for V and 1 base for J; bases not matched to a gene: 2. Incomplete CDR3 DNA: TGCAGCGTCGCTAGCGGGGGCACAGATACG. Protein: CSVASGGTDT. The full-length CDR3 reads as CSVASGGTDTQYF.